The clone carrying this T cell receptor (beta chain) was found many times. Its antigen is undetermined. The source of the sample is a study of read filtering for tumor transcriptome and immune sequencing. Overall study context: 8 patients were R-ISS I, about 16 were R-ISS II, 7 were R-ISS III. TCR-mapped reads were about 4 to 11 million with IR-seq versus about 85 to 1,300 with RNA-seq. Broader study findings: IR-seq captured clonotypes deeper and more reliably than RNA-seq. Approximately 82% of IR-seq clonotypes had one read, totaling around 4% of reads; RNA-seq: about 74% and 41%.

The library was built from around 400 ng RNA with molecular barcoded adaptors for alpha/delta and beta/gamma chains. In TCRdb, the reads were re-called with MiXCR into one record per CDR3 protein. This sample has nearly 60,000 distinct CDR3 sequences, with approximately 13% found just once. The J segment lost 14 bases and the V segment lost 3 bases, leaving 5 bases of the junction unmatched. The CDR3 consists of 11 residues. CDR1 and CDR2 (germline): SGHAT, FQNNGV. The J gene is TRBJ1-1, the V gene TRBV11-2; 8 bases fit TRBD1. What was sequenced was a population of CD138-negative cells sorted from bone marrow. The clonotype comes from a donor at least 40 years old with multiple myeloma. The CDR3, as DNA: TGTGCCAGCAGCTTCCGACAGGGGTTCTTCTTT. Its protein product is CASSFRQGFFF.